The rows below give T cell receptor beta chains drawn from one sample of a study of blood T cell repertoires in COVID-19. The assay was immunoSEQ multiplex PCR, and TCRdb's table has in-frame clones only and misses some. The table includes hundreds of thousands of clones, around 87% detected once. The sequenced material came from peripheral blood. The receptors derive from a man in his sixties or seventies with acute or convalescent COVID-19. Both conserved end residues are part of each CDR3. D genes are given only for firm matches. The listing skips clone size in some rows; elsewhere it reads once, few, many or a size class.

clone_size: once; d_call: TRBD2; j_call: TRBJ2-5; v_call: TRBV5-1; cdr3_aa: CASSPSGGEETQYF; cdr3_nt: TGCGCCAGCAGCCCCAGCGGGGGGGAAGAGACCCAGTACTTC
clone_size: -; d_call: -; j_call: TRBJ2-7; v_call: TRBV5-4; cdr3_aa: CASSTSSWANEQYF; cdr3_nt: TGTGCCAGCAGCACCTCGAGTTGGGCGAATGAGCAGTACTTC
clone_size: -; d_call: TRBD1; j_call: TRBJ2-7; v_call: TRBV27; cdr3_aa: CASSLFQGAGEQYF; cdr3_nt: TGTGCCAGCAGTTTGTTTCAGGGGGCGGGGGAGCAGTACTTC
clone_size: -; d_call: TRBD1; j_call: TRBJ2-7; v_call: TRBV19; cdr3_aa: CASMPDRGYEQYF; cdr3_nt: TGTGCCAGTATGCCGGACAGGGGCTACGAGCAGTACTTC
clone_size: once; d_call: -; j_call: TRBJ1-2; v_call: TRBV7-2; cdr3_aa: CASSLDSGGGGYTF; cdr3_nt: TGTGCCAGCAGCTTAGACAGCGGTGGTGGGGGCTACACCTTC
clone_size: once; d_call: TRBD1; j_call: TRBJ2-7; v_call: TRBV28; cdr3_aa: CASSNRQGAREQYF; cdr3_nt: TGTGCCAGCAGTAACCGACAGGGGGCTCGGGAGCAGTACTTC
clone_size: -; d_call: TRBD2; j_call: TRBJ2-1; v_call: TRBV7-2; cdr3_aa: CASSLAEGGGSYNEQFF; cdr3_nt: TGTGCCAGCAGCTTAGCGGAGGGCGGGGGCTCCTACAATGAGCAGTTCTTC
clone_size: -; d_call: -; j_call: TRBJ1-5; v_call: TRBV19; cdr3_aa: CASSMASNQPQHF; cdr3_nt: TGTGCCAGTAGCATGGCCAGCAATCAGCCCCAGCATTTT
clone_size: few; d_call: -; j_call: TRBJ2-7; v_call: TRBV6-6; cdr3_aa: CASSQQQISYEQYF; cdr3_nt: TGTGCCAGCAGCCAACAGCAGATCTCCTACGAGCAGTACTTC
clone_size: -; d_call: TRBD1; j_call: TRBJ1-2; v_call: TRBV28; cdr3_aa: CASSSLMTGNYGYTF; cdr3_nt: TGTGCCAGCAGTTCCCTAATGACAGGGAACTATGGCTACACCTTC
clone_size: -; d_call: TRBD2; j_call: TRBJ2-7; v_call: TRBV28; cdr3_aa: CASSWGGISSYEQYF; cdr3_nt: TGTGCCAGCAGTTGGGGGGGGATTAGTTCCTACGAGCAGTACTTC
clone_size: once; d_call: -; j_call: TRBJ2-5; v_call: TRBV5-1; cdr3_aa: CASSLAPGEETQYF; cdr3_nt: TGCGCCAGCAGCTTGGCCCCGGGGGAAGAGACCCAGTACTTC
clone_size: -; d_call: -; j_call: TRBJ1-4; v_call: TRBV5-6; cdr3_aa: CASSLAAGGLFF; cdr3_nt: TGTGCCAGCAGCTTGGCGGCGGGTGGGCTGTTTTTT
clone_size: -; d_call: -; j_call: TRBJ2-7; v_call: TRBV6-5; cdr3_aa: CASSYSRGGEQYF; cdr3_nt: TGTGCCAGCAGTTACTCGAGGGGGGGCGAGCAGTACTTC
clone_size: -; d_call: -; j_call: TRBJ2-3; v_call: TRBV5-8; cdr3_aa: CASSHGWAGSTDTQYF; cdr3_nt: TGTGCCAGCAGCCATGGCTGGGCGGGAAGCACAGATACGCAGTATTTT
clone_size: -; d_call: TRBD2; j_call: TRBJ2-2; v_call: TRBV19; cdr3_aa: CASSIGTSGSAATGELFF; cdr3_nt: TGTGCCAGTAGTATTGGGACTAGCGGGAGCGCAGCCACCGGGGAGCTGTTTTTT
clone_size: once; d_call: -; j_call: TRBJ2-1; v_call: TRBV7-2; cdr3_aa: CASSHGWDEQFF; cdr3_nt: TGTGCCAGCAGCCACGGGTGGGATGAGCAGTTCTTC
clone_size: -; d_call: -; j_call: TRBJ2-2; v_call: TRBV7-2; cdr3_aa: CASSLNGGGNTGELFF; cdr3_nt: TGTGCCAGCAGCTTAAATGGCGGGGGCAACACCGGGGAGCTGTTTTTT
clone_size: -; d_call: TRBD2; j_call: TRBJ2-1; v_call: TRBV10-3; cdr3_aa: CAISEALAGGGNEQFF; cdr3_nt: TGTGCCATCAGTGAGGCACTAGCGGGAGGGGGCAATGAGCAGTTCTTC
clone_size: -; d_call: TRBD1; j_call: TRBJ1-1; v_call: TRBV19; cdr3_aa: CASSIDRTGVAFF; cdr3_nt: TGTGCCAGTAGTATAGATCGGACAGGGGTGGCTTTCTTT
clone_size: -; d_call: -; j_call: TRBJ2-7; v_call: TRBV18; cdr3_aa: CASSSGTRDIEQYF; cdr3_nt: TGTGCCAGCTCTTCCGGGACAAGGGATATAGAGCAGTACTTC
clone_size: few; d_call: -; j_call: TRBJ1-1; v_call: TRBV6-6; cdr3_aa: CASTAGRAMNTEAFF; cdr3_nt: TGTGCCAGCACCGCAGGCAGGGCGATGAACACTGAAGCTTTCTTT
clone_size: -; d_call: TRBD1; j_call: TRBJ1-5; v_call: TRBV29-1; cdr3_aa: CSVRQGGQPQHF; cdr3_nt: TGCAGCGTCCGACAGGGTGGGCAGCCCCAGCATTTT
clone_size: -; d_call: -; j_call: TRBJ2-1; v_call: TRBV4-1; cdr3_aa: CASSQNLGKGAYNEQFF; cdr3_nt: TGCGCCAGCAGCCAAAACCTCGGAAAGGGGGCCTACAATGAGCAGTTCTTC
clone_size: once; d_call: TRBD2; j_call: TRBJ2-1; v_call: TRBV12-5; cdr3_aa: CASAPTSGQMQFF; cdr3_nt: TGTGCTAGTGCCCCAACTAGCGGCCAAATGCAGTTCTTC
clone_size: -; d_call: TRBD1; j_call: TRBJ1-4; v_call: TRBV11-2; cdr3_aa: CASSRTGVGEKLFF; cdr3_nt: TGTGCCAGCAGCCGGACAGGGGTGGGTGAAAAACTGTTTTTT
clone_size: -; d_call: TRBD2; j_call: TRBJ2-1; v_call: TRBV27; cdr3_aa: CASSTSGLAGSGYEQFF; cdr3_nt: TGTGCCAGCAGTACCTCCGGACTAGCGGGAAGTGGGTATGAGCAGTTCTTC
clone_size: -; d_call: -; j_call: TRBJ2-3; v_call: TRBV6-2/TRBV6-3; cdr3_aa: CASSYPTKGATSTDTQYF; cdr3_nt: TGTGCCAGCAGTTACCCAACAAAAGGAGCTACTAGCACAGATACGCAGTATTTT
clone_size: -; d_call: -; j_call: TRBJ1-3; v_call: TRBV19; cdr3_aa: CASTGEAYYSGNTIYF; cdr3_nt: TGTGCCAGTACCGGGGAGGCATATTACTCTGGAAACACCATATATTTT
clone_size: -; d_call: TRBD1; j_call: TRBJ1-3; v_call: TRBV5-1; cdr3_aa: CASSEGTGRSGNTIYF; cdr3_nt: TGCGCCAGCAGCGAAGGGACAGGCCGCTCTGGAAACACCATATATTTT
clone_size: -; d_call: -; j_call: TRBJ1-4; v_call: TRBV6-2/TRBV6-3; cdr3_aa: CASSKTRGFGEKLFF; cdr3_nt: TGTGCCAGCAGTAAGACCAGAGGATTCGGCGAAAAACTGTTTTTT
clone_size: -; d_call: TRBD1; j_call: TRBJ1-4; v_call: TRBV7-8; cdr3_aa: CASSRGQGNEKLFF; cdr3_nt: TGTGCCAGCAGCCGGGGACAGGGGAATGAAAAACTGTTTTTT
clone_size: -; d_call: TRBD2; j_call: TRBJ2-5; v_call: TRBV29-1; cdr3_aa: CSVSSLAGDYQETQYF; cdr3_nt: TGCAGCGTTTCATCACTGGCGGGGGACTACCAAGAGACCCAGTACTTC
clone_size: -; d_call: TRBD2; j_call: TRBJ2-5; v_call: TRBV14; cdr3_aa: CASSPIRRTSQAETQYF; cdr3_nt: TGTGCCAGCAGCCCTATCAGGAGGACTAGTCAAGCTGAGACCCAGTACTTC
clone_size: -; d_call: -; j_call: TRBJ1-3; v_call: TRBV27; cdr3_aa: CASSLQGISGNTIYF; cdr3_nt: TGTGCCAGCAGTTTACAGGGGATCTCTGGAAACACCATATATTTT
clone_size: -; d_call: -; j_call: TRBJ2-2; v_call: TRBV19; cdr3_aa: CASSIDSGGGELFF; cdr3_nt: TGTGCCAGTAGTATAGATAGTGGCGGCGGGGAGCTGTTTTTT
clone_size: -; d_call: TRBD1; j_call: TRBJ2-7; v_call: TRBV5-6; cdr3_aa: CASSGLGQGRGGQYF; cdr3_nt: TGTGCCAGCAGCGGCCTGGGACAGGGGAGAGGTGGGCAGTACTTC
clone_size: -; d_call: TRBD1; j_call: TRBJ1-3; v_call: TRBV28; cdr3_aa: CASSRIRGAGNTIYF; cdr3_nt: TGTGCCAGCAGTCGCATCAGGGGGGCTGGAAACACCATATATTTT
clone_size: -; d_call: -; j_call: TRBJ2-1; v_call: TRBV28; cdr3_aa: CASSSNYNEQFF; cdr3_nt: TGTGCCAGCAGTTCAAACTACAATGAGCAGTTCTTC
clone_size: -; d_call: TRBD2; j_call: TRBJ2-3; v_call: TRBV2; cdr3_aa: CASGLAGAEDTQYF; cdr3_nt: TGTGCCAGCGGGCTAGCGGGAGCTGAAGATACGCAGTATTTT
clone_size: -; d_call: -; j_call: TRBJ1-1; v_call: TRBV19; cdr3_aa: CASKTGPSNTEAFF; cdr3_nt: TGTGCCAGTAAAACAGGCCCTTCGAACACTGAAGCTTTCTTT
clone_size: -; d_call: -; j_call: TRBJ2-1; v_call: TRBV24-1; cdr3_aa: CATGRQGRSVQFF; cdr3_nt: TGTGCCACGGGCCGGCAGGGCCGGAGTGTGCAGTTCTTC
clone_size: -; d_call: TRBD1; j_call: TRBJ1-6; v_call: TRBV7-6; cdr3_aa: CASSSGQRNSPLHF; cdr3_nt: TGTGCCAGCAGCTCGGGACAGCGAAATTCACCCCTCCACTTT
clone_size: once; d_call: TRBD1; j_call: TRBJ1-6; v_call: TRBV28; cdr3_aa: CASISGRRTGGSRTLHF; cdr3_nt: TGTGCCAGCATCTCAGGGCGGAGGACAGGGGGCTCCCGGACCCTCCACTTT
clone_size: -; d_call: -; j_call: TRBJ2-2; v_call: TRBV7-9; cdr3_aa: CASKMGHANTGELFF; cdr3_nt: TGTGCCAGCAAAATGGGACACGCGAACACCGGGGAGCTGTTTTTT
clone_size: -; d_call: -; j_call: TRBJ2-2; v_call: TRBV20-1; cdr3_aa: CSASSPVDTGELFF; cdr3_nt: TGCAGTGCTAGTTCCCCAGTCGACACCGGGGAGCTGTTTTTT
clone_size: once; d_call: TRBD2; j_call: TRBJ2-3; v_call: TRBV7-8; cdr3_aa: CASSPRPGTSGSGDTQYF; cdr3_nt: TGTGCCAGCAGCCCGCGCCCTGGGACTAGCGGGAGTGGGGATACGCAGTATTTT
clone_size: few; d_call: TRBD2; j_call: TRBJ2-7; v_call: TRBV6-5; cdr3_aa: CASSYGRTSVIYEQYF; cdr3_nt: TGTGCCAGCAGTTATGGTAGGACTAGCGTTATCTACGAGCAGTACTTC
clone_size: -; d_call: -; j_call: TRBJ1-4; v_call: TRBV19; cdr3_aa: CASRQGNNLVVEKLFF; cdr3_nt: TGTGCCAGTAGACAGGGTAATAACCTTGTCGTTGAAAAACTGTTTTTT
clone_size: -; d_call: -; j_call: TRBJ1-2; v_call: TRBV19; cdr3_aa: CAIEGGRNGYTF; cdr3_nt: TGTGCCATAGAAGGGGGTCGGAATGGCTACACCTTC
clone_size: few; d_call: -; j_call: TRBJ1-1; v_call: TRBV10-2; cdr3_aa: CASNPRGLGSTEAFF; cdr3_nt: TGCGCCAGCAACCCCCGGGGTTTAGGGAGCACTGAAGCTTTCTTT
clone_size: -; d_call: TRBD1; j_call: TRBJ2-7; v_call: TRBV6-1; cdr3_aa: CASSERVRVPGQLSYEQYF; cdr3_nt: TGTGCCAGCAGTGAAAGGGTGCGGGTACCGGGACAGCTAAGTTACGAGCAGTACTTC
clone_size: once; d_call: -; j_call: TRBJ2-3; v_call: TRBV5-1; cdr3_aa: CASSLAQRRDTQYF; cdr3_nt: TGCGCCAGCAGCTTGGCCCAGCGGCGAGATACGCAGTATTTT